This T cell receptor beta chain originates from a study of T cells after yellow fever vaccination. The CDR3 has 13 amino acids. The germline gives CDR1 DFQATT, CDR2 SNEGSKA (reference sequence). Trimming shortened V by 6 bases and J by 3 bases, and 12 bases separated the two germline ends. This clonotype was seen a few times. TCRdb re-analysed the 5' RACE reads in MiXCR, keeping a single row per CDR3 protein. Of more than 45,000 distinct CDR3 sequences listed, 5.7% were seen once; the top ten hold roughly 30%. The source of this sequence is a young man who received the YFV17D yellow fever vaccine. The chain links TRBV20-1 to TRBJ1-5; TRBD1 might be the D (5 bases). Sequences were derived from PBMCs, either bulk or a sorted T-cell subset (CD4+, CD8+, memory, or dextramer-sorted; not recorded which), sampled on the day of the yellow fever booster vaccination. The CDR3 region is CSAARGDNQPQHF. The DNA of the CDR3 is TGCAGTGCGGCAAGGGGAGACAATCAGCCCCAGCATTTT.